The present T cell receptor beta chain was sequenced within a study of blood T cell repertoires in COVID-19. Turning to the study itself: The origin of the acute and convalescent COVID-19 samples was the United States, Italy and Spain. From T cells, B-cell-depleted T cells, or PBMCs came the material, which was cDNA or gDNA.

Study processing details: The authors estimated nucleated cell counts from reference gene primer amplification. Profiling relied on immunoSEQ multiplex PCR, and the TCRdb table lists in-frame clones only, not all of them. V and J calls and clone size are given by that table; D and trimming were obtained from the DNA. Among 350,000 or so clones listed, about 91% were seen once. Seattle patients were enrolled during active infection and followed longitudinally. CDR3 length: 15 residues. The V end was cut by 3 bases, the J end by 6 bases, with 18 bases between. Germline V CDR1 and CDR2: SGHDT, YYEEEE. Specimen: peripheral blood. The chain joins TRBV5-6 to TRBJ1-2; weak D call: TRBD1 (5 bases). This receptor was identified in a woman in her thirties with COVID-19, enrolled during active disease. In DNA, the CDR3 is TGTGCCAGCAGCTGGGGCCCCTCACCGGCCGATGGCTACACCTTC. Residues: CASSWGPSPADGYTF.